This T cell receptor beta chain was documented in a study of T cell responses to AZD1222 COVID-19 vaccine. Turning to this clone: Its cognate antigen is unknown.

TCRdb keeps only in-frame clones here, not all; method: immunoSEQ multiplex PCR. The profile shows about 120,000 clones, about nine tenths of them singletons. Broader study findings: Repertoires were obtained only post-peak T cell response.

The starting material was peripheral blood, obtained 28 days after the second dose of the MenACWY control vaccine. The origin of this receptor is an adult who received the MenACWY meningococcal vaccine as a control.

CDR3 in amino acids: CATSVPVPGQGINEQFF. CDR3 in DNA: TGTGCCACCAGTGTCCCCGTCCCGGGACAGGGAATCAATGAGCAGTTCTTC. The chain combines TRBV24-1 with TRBJ2-1; 9 positions match TRBD1. V was pared by 5 bases and J by 6 bases, with 13 bases of the junction left unmatched. This CDR3 region has 17 residues. Germline V lookup: CDR1 KGHDR, CDR2 SFDVKD.